This TCR beta chain comes out of a study of T cell repertoires in cytomegalovirus infection. Findings and caveats of the study: The response measured ex vivo was dominated by TCR beta clonotypes (HLA-C-restricted and CMV-specific).

TCRdb re-analysed the reads in MiXCR, keeping a single row per CDR3 protein. The table has about 740,000 distinct CDR3 sequences, roughly 35% seen once. Turning to this clonotype: Antigen unknown.

The specimen sequenced was PBMCs. The TCR comes from a human donor in good health (CMV status not recorded). Some clones in this sample may be carry-over from other donors' samples.

CDR3 amino acids: CASSLALSANTGELFF. The CDR3 nucleotides are TGTGCCAGCAGCTTAGCGTTGTCAGCGAACACCGGGGAGCTGTTTTTT. This chain joins TRBV7-6 and TRBJ2-2; D is undetermined. Trimming took 0 bases from V and 0 from J, leaving 8 bases between them. Germline-derived CDR1 and CDR2 are SGHVS and FNYEAQ. The CDR3 is 16 amino acids.